This T cell receptor (beta chain) stems from a study of blood T cell repertoires in COVID-19. Generated by immunoSEQ multiplex PCR, the TCRdb table keeps only in-frame clones and is missing some. The sample has 25,000 to 30,000 clones; over 75% are singletons. V gave up 3 bases and J gave up 4 bases, with 15 bases separating them. CDR1 is KGHSH, CDR2 LQKENI, per germline. This CDR3 has 15 amino acids. Sequencing was carried out using peripheral blood. V is TRBV18 and J is TRBJ1-1; a possible D gene is TRBD1 (5 bases). This clonotype originated in a man aged 45-65 years with active or convalescent COVID-19. CDR3 nucleotide sequence: TGTGCCAGCTCACCTACTGCGGGGCTGAGCACTGAAGCTTTCTTT. Translation gives CASSPTAGLSTEAFF.